One and the same sample provided the 30 T cell receptor beta chains below, sequenced in a study of cytomegalovirus exposure and HLA in healthy donors. Vbeta (60) and Jbeta (13) primers were used in the PCR. Profiled with immunoSEQ multiplex PCR; TCRdb holds only in-frame clones, not every one. Its table lists about 130,000 clones. The material sequenced was PBMCs. Receptors were obtained from a woman in her fifties or sixties in good health and CMV-seronegative.

The chain uses TRBV7-9 and TRBJ1-1, with 7 bases lining up with TRBD1. The junction had 11 bases not matched to a gene; V was cut back by 3 bases and J by 1 base. The V gene's germline CDR1 is SEHNR and CDR2 FQNEAQ (reference sequence). The CDR3 is made up of 17 amino acids. CDR3: CASSFGGGLLSNTEAFF. The CDR3 DNA reads as TGTGCCAGCAGCTTCGGAGGGGGCCTCCTCTCGAACACTGAAGCTTTCTTT.

The V call is TRBV6-1, the J call TRBJ2-7; D is unresolved. This CDR3 is 14 amino acids long. V was cut by 4 bases and J by 3 bases, with 13 bases left in between. Per germline, CDR1 MNHNS and CDR2 SASEGT. The CDR3 is CASSAWAKLYEQYF. Written as DNA, the CDR3 is TGTGCCAGCAGTGCTTGGGCCAAACTCTACGAGCAGTACTTC.

The V and J genes are TRBV7-9 and TRBJ1-1, with 7 bases matching TRBD1. V was pared by 3 bases and J by 6 bases, with 4 bases of the junction left unmatched. In germline, CDR1 is SEHNR, CDR2 FQNEAQ (reference sequence). The CDR3 length is 13 residues. The CDR3 nucleotides are TGTGCCAGCAGCTTGTTGACAGGGTCTGAAGCTTTCTTT. It yields the protein CASSLLTGSEAFF.

The V call is TRBV5-6, the J call TRBJ2-4; 11 bases fit TRBD2. V was pared by 4 bases and J by 0 bases, with 12 bases of the junction left unmatched. Germline V gene lookup returns CDR1 SGHDT and CDR2 YYEEEE. This CDR3 is built from 19 residues. The CDR3 DNA reads as TGTGCCAGCAGCCACGTAGCGGGGGGGCTTTTAGGAGCCAAAAACATTCAGTACTTC. It yields the protein CASSHVAGGLLGAKNIQYF.

V usage is TRBV5-1 and J usage is TRBJ2-3, with D possibly matching TRBD1 (6 bases). V was shortened by 0 bases and J by 6 bases, with 14 bases between the two germline ends. The CDR3 runs 15 residues. The germline CDR1 and CDR2 sequences are SGHRS and YFSETQ. The CDR3 DNA reads TGCGCCAGCAGCTTGGTTGGACAGCCCTGGGATACGCAGTATTTT. It specifies CASSLVGQPWDTQYF. The full variable domain, rest sourced from reference TRBV5-1 and TRBJ2-3, is KAGVTQTPRYLIKTRGQQVTLSCSPISGHRSVSWYQQTPGQGLQFLFEYFSETQRNKGNFPGRFSGRQFSNSRSEMNVSTLELGDSALYLCASSLVGQPWDTQYFGPGTRLTVL.

The chain has TRBV6-6 and TRBJ2-2, with D possibly TRBD1 on 6 matching bases. CDR1 and CDR2 (germline): MNHNY, SVGAGI (reference sequence). This CDR3 contains 15 residues. The V end was cut by 7 bases, the J end by 1 base, with 13 bases between. CDR3 amino acids: CASTSGTLNTGELFF. For the CDR3, the DNA is TGTGCCAGCACCTCCGGGACACTGAACACCGGGGAGCTGTTTTTT.

The chain is built from TRBV19 and TRBJ1-5; no clear D. The CDR3 length is 14 residues. Germline CDR1 LNHDA, CDR2 SQIVND (reference sequence). V lost 6 bases and J lost 0, with 9 bases in between. In DNA, the CDR3 is TGTGCCAGTAGCCCCCGTTATAGCAATCAGCCCCAGCATTTT. Translating it yields CASSPRYSNQPQHF.

CDR3 DNA sequence: TGTGCCAGCAGCCCGTGGGGTGGCGGGGGGTCCCTGGACTACGAGCAGTACTTC. It is translated as CASSPWGGGGSLDYEQYF. V is TRBV28 and J is TRBJ2-7; 8 bases map to TRBD2. The CDR3 extends over 18 amino acids. Germline-derived CDR1 and CDR2 are MDHEN and SYDVKM. V gave up 6 bases and J gave up 3 bases; unmatched junction bases: 19.

J is TRBJ1-2 and V is TRBV18, with 9 bases that match TRBD1. Germline V lookup: CDR1 KGHSH, CDR2 LQKENI. The CDR3 runs 15 residues. V gave up 4 bases and J gave up 7 bases; unmatched junction bases: 10. The CDR3: CASSQTGTGQSGYTF. The CDR3 nucleotides are TGTGCCAGCTCACAAACCGGGACAGGGCAGAGTGGCTACACCTTC.

The chain employs TRBV11-2 and TRBJ2-7; 10 bases align to TRBD2. Germline-derived CDR1 and CDR2 are SGHAT and FQNNGV. With V trimmed by 6 bases and J by 0 bases, 2 bases remained unmatched. This CDR3 comprises 14 residues. The CDR3 is CASRSSGGSYEQYF. The CDR3 DNA sequence: TGTGCCAGCAGATCTAGCGGGGGCTCCTACGAGCAGTACTTC.

The chain carries TRBV9 and TRBJ2-5, with 13 bases identical to TRBD2. The CDR3 has 17 amino acids. The germline gives CDR1 SGDLS, CDR2 YYNGEE. V was pared by 4 bases and J by 3 bases, with 9 bases of the junction left unmatched. The CDR3 region is CASSSDPGLAGKETQYF. The CDR3, as DNA: TGTGCCAGCAGCTCAGATCCGGGACTAGCGGGAAAAGAGACCCAGTACTTC.

The rearrangement links TRBV7-2 to TRBJ1-1; D call uncertain. The germline CDR1 and CDR2 sequences are SGHTA and FQGNSA. The CDR3 runs 12 residues. V lost 5 bases and J lost 7, with 11 bases in between. CDR3 sequence reads: CASSAEVGEAFF. The DNA for the CDR3 is TGTGCCAGCAGCGCAGAGGTGGGTGAAGCTTTCTTT.

As to this clone: The junction shows a germline mismatch at one end, possibly a read error. This chain uses TRBV7-7 with TRBJ2-5; 9 nucleotides match TRBD1. The J call may not be correct, given that the DNA end is closer to TRBJ2-7. Germline assignment: CDR1 SSHAT and CDR2 FNYEAQ (reference sequence). The CDR3 is 13 residues long. The CDR3 sequence is CASSSDRGAEQYF. DNA of the CDR3: TGTGCTAGCAGCTCCGACAGGGGGGCCGAGCAGTACTTC.

The chain couples TRBV28 to TRBJ2-7; TRBD1 agrees at 9 bases. This CDR3 spans 14 amino acids. Losses at the gene ends were 9 bases for V and 3 bases for J; bases not matched to a gene: 9. CDR1 and CDR2 (germline): MDHEN, SYDVKM. CDR3 bases: TGTGCCAGTTGGACAGGGGATAGCTACTACGAGCAGTACTTC. This gives the protein CASWTGDSYYEQYF.

The chain uses TRBV9 and TRBJ2-7; 12 positions match TRBD1. Per the germline V gene, CDR1 is SGDLS and CDR2 is YYNGEE. This CDR3 spans 15 amino acids. V lost 4 bases, J lost 2 bases, and 4 bases stayed unmatched. CDR3 DNA: TGTGCCAGCAGCCGGGGACAGGGGGCGACCTACGAGCAGTACTTC. Translated, it gives CASSRGQGATYEQYF.

This rearrangement joins TRBV27 to TRBJ2-3; 13 nucleotides line up with TRBD2. J was trimmed by 0 bases and V by 4 bases; bases with no gene match: 7. The CDR3 runs to 18 residues. CDR1 is MNHEY, CDR2 SMNVEV, per germline (reference sequence). DNA of the CDR3: TGTGCCAGCAGTTCTGGACTAGCGGGAGTGGATAGCACAGATACGCAGTATTTT. This gives the protein CASSSGLAGVDSTDTQYF.

The genes are TRBV7-8 and TRBJ2-1, with D unclear. The germline V gene encodes CDR1 SGHVS and CDR2 FQNEAQ. This CDR3 has 13 residues. V shed 5 bases and J shed 5 bases, with 10 bases lying between them. The CDR3 nucleotides read TGTGCCAGCAGCCCGCGTCACGACAATGAGCAGTTCTTC. It translates to CASSPRHDNEQFF.

The rearrangement links TRBV6-1 to TRBJ1-5; 12 nucleotides match TRBD1. The CDR3 loop spans 14 amino acids. From germline, CDR1 is MNHNS and CDR2 SASEGT. The V and J ends lost 5 bases and 9 bases, in that order; junction bases with no gene match: 5. This chain's CDR3 is CASSSGTGGLPQHF. The CDR3 region has the DNA TGTGCCAGCAGTTCCGGGACAGGGGGCCTGCCCCAGCATTTT.

The rearrangement joins TRBV28 to TRBJ1-4; D gene ambiguous. Per the germline V gene, CDR1 is MDHEN and CDR2 is SYDVKM. V was trimmed by 5 bases and J by 4 bases, leaving 11 bases between them. The CDR3 spans 14 residues. CDR3 DNA sequence: TGTGCCAGCAGTCTAGGTTTTTATAATGAAAAACTGTTTTTT. Translated, it gives CASSLGFYNEKLFF.

J is TRBJ1-5 and V is TRBV6-1, with TRBD1 identical over 11 bases. Germline V gives CDR1 MNHNS, CDR2 SASEGT. The CDR3 is made up of 17 amino acids. V shed 2 bases and J 6 bases; nucleotides not matched to a gene: 9. The CDR3 DNA sequence: TGTGCCAGCAGTGAAAGAACGGGACAGGGGGGGCCTCAGCCCCAGCATTTT. It yields the protein CASSERTGQGGPQPQHF.

V usage is TRBV7-9 and J usage is TRBJ2-6; the D gene is possibly TRBD2 (6 bases). Trimming stripped 5 bases from V and 0 bases from J, with 14 bases between. Germline V lookup: CDR1 SEHNR, CDR2 FQNEAQ (reference sequence). This CDR3 contains 17 residues. This CDR3 reads CASSRGTGSSGANVLTF. CDR3 nucleotide sequence: TGTGCCAGCAGCCGCGGGACTGGCAGCTCTGGGGCCAACGTCCTGACTTTC.

This sequence joins TRBV7-2 and TRBJ1-1, with D possibly TRBD1 on 5 matching bases. CDR3 length equals 14 residues. V lost 3 bases, J lost 3 bases, and 11 bases lay in between. Per the germline V gene, CDR1 is SGHTA and CDR2 is FQGNSA. The CDR3 sequence: CASSFRGGDTEAFF. In DNA form, the CDR3 reads TGTGCCAGCAGCTTTCGGGGGGGGGACACTGAAGCTTTCTTT.

This chain joins TRBV29-1 and TRBJ2-3; the D is unclear. CDR3 length equals 12 residues. Between the trimmed V and J ends, which lost 3 bases and 6 bases, there was a span of 10 bases. In germline, CDR1 is SQVTM, CDR2 ANQGSEA. The CDR3 DNA sequence: TGCAGCGTTGACGGTGGTGCGGATACGCAGTATTTT. Residues: CSVDGGADTQYF.

The gene calls are TRBV19 and TRBJ2-5, with TRBD2 matching 16 bases. This CDR3 is 17 amino acids long. Trimming at V came to 4 bases and at J to 1 base, leaving 3 bases not matched to a gene. CDR1 LNHDA and CDR2 SQIVND come from the germline V gene (reference sequence). The CDR3 sequence is CASSRGLAGGGQETQYF. The CDR3 nucleotides are TGTGCCAGTAGTAGGGGACTAGCGGGAGGGGGCCAAGAGACCCAGTACTTC.

Note on this clone: Other DNA sequences in the same sample also yield this CDR3. The rearrangement links TRBV20-1 to TRBJ1-5; unclear D gene. V was cut by 2 bases and J by 6 bases, with 5 bases left in between. Germline loops: CDR1 DFQATT, CDR2 SNEGSKA (reference sequence). CDR3 length: 11 residues. CDR3 sequence reads: CSARRGQPQHF. The CDR3 DNA follows: TGCAGTGCTAGACGGGGTCAGCCCCAGCATTTT.

This sequence joins TRBV6-6 and TRBJ1-5; no clear D. The length of the CDR3 is 14 residues. Trimming pared 3 bases from V and 4 bases from J, leaving 10 bases between. Germline lookup yields CDR1 MNHNY and CDR2 SVGAGI (reference sequence). Here the CDR3 DNA reads TGTGCCAGCAGTTATCCCTCAGGTAATCAGCCCCAGCATTTT. Translation: CASSYPSGNQPQHF.

The J gene is TRBJ1-2, the V gene TRBV19; TRBD1 matches at 10 bases. J gave up 8 bases and V 4 bases, and 7 bases lay outside the gene matches. The CDR3 totals 14 residues. CDR1 LNHDA and CDR2 SQIVND come from the germline V gene (reference sequence). The CDR3 DNA reads as TGTGCCAGTAGTACGGGACAGGGGAGCTTCGGCTACACCTTC. This encodes CASSTGQGSFGYTF.

This chain joins TRBV28 and TRBJ2-2; D unclear. CDR1 is MDHEN and CDR2 is SYDVKM in the germline V gene. The CDR3 spans 14 residues. The V and J ends lost 3 bases and 5 bases respectively, with 10 bases between them. The CDR3 nucleotides are TGTGCCAGCAGTTTTGATGTGAGGACCGGGGAGCTGTTTTTT. Translating gives CASSFDVRTGELFF.

The chain employs TRBV6-6 and TRBJ1-5; D is unresolved. The ends were cut back, 2 bases at V and 3 bases at J, with 5 bases in the middle. From germline, CDR1 is MNHNY and CDR2 SVGAGI (reference sequence). This CDR3 comprises 13 residues. The CDR3 region is CASSYQYNQPQHF. CDR3 nucleotides: TGTGCCAGCAGTTACCAGTACAATCAGCCCCAGCATTTT.

The chain has TRBV4-1 and TRBJ1-1; 9 nucleotides align to TRBD1. The CDR3 is 15 amino acids. Germline V gives CDR1 MGHRA, CDR2 YSYEKL. J gave up 5 bases and V 1 base, and 5 bases lay outside the gene matches. As DNA, the CDR3 is TGCGCCAGCAGCCAAGCCACAGGGGGCCGGACTGAAGCTTTCTTT. This sequence encodes CASSQATGGRTEAFF.